The 21 T cell receptor beta chains below all came from one sample that was sequenced in a study of technical replicates of blood from four donors. Some clones are missing from TCRdb's copy, which holds only in-frame ones; the method was immunoSEQ multiplex PCR. The data show 73,000 or so clones, with about 91% seen just once and 0.2% to 0.25% held by the top ten. Sample: T cells isolated from PBMCs. These receptor sequences come from a human donor in good health.

V usage is TRBV5-4 and J usage is TRBJ1-4; perhaps TRBD1 as D (6 bases). Germline V gene data show CDR1 as SGHNT and CDR2 as YYREEE (reference sequence). The V end was cut by 2 bases, the J end by 6 bases, with 14 bases between. The CDR3 is made up of 15 amino acids. The CDR3 DNA sequence: TGTGCCAGCAGCTTAGGACCGAGACAGGATGAAAAACTGTTTTTT. Translating gives CASSLGPRQDEKLFF.

The chain uses TRBV7-3 and TRBJ1-5, with 8 bases fitting TRBD1. The J segment lost 7 bases and the V segment lost 5 bases, leaving 16 bases of the junction unmatched. The CDR3 is 17 residues long. Germline values: CDR1 SGHTA, CDR2 FQGTGA. CDR3 DNA: TGTGCCAGCAGCCCGTCATTAACCGGGACAGGTGAGCAGCCCCAGCATTTT. This codes for CASSPSLTGTGEQPQHF.

This rearrangement joins TRBV14 to TRBJ1-2; TRBD1 matches 9 bases. Germline lookup yields CDR1 SGHDN and CDR2 FVKESK. The CDR3 spans 16 residues. The trim removed 1 base at V and 8 bases at J, leaving 11 bases unmatched. The CDR3 loop is CASSQGAPGTGNGYTF. CDR3 nucleotide sequence: TGTGCCAGCAGCCAAGGGGCCCCCGGGACAGGGAACGGCTACACCTTC. Together with reference TRBV14 and TRBJ1-2, the CDR3 gives the full variable domain: EAGVTQFPSHSVIEKGQTVTLRCDPISGHDNLYWYRRVMGKEIKFLLHFVKESKQDESGMPNNRFLAERTGGTYSTLKVQPAELEDSGVYFCASSQGAPGTGNGYTFGSGTRLTVV.

The chain combines TRBV2 with TRBJ2-2, with D perhaps TRBD2 (5 bases). The CDR3 covers 14 residues. The V end lost 6 bases, the J end lost 1 base, and 9 bases lay between the germline ends. Germline CDR1 reads SNHLY; CDR2 reads FYNNEI. The CDR3 is CASRLAQNTGELFF. In DNA form, the CDR3 reads TGTGCCAGCAGGTTAGCGCAGAACACCGGGGAGCTGTTTTTT.

The J gene is TRBJ2-7, the V gene TRBV4-1, with D tentatively TRBD1 (6 bases). V was shortened by 0 bases and J by 0 bases, with 12 bases between the two germline ends. This CDR3 is built from 16 residues. The germline V gene has CDR1 MGHRA and CDR2 YSYEKL. The DNA for the CDR3 is TGCGCCAGCAGCCAAGAAGGACGGGACACCTCCTACGAGCAGTACTTC. Protein product: CASSQEGRDTSYEQYF.

The sample holds a few counts of this clone. The rearrangement uses TRBV7-9 and TRBJ1-2; D call uncertain. Trimming removed 3 bases from V and 8 bases from J, with 25 bases in between. Germline V CDR1 and CDR2: SEHNR, FQNEAQ (reference sequence). This CDR3 spans 17 amino acids. DNA for the CDR3: TGTGCCAGCAGCTTGGTCTACCAAACAGTCCGGCGTGGCGGCTACACCTTC. It is translated as CASSLVYQTVRRGGYTF.

The chain has TRBV11-2 and TRBJ1-2; the D gene is possibly TRBD1 (5 bases). The CDR3 is 14 amino acids. The germline V and J ends were trimmed by 2 bases and 2 bases, with 9 bases remaining between them. Looked up from germline, CDR1 is SGHAT and CDR2 is FQNNGV. CDR3 nucleotide sequence: TGTGCCAGCAGCTTAAACAGGTTAAACTATGGCTACACCTTC. Its translation is CASSLNRLNYGYTF.

V and J are TRBV15 and TRBJ1-2; possibly TRBD1 for D (5 bases). Germline CDR1 and CDR2: LNHNV and YYDKDF (reference sequence). V lost 9 bases to trimming and J lost 1 base, with 9 bases between them. This CDR3 is built from 12 residues. The CDR3 DNA follows: TGTGCCACTTCGCAGGGTAACTATGGCTACACCTTC. Translating gives CATSQGNYGYTF.

This clone was seen a single time. The chain links TRBV30 to TRBJ1-6, with D possibly being TRBD1 (5 bases). Trimming left V 2 bases short and J 7 bases short, with 21 bases between. Germline V gene lookup returns CDR1 GTSNPN and CDR2 SVGIG (reference sequence). The CDR3 has 17 residues. The CDR3 loop reads CAWSLDRRTAWNSPLHF. Here the CDR3 DNA reads TGTGCCTGGAGTCTAGACAGAAGGACCGCCTGGAATTCACCCCTCCACTTT.

The chain joins TRBV19 to TRBJ1-5, with 7 bases that match TRBD1. V shed 6 bases, J shed 11 bases, and the junction held 13 bases outside the gene matches. CDR1 and CDR2 (germline): LNHDA, SQIVND (reference sequence). CDR3 length: 14 amino acids. CDR3 region: CASRKRSGQLTQHF. As DNA, the CDR3 is TGTGCCAGTAGAAAACGCTCGGGACAGCTTACCCAGCATTTT.

The chain recombines TRBV4-1 with TRBJ1-1; TRBD1 might be the D (5 bases). CDR1 and CDR2 from the germline V gene are MGHRA and YSYEKL. The V and J ends lost 1 base and 5 bases respectively, with 14 bases between them. There are 15 residues in the CDR3. CDR3 protein: CASSQAGVTGTEAFF. The CDR3 DNA reads as TGCGCCAGCAGCCAAGCGGGGGTTACGGGGACTGAAGCTTTCTTT.

The chain has TRBV29-1 and TRBJ1-5; TRBD1 is a possible D gene (5 bases). This CDR3 is built from 13 residues. V gave up 4 bases and J gave up 7 bases, with 14 bases separating them. Germline CDR1 SQVTM, CDR2 ANQGSEA. CDR3 bases: TGCAGCGTTGGGGACGTCGGGGGGCAGCCCCAGCATTTT. It yields the protein CSVGDVGGQPQHF.

The rearrangement joins TRBV19 to TRBJ2-2, with D perhaps TRBD1 (7 bases). Germline loops: CDR1 LNHDA, CDR2 SQIVND (reference sequence). The CDR3 loop spans 16 amino acids. The V gene lost 4 bases and the J gene lost 1 base, with 13 bases spanning the gap. The CDR3 spells CASSTRGTVNTGELFF. In DNA, the CDR3 is TGTGCCAGTAGTACCCGCGGGACAGTGAACACCGGGGAGCTGTTTTTT. The full variable domain, completed using reference TRBV19 and TRBJ2-2, is DGGITQSPKYLFRKEGQNVTLSCEQNLNHDAMYWYRQDPGQGLRLIYYSQIVNDFQKGDIAEGYSVSREKKESFPLTVTSAQKNPTAFYLCASSTRGTVNTGELFFGEGSRLTVL.

The gene calls are TRBV6-1 and TRBJ1-2; 8 positions agree with TRBD1. The germline V gene has CDR1 MNHNS and CDR2 SASEGT. This CDR3 is built from 13 residues. V trimming: 5 bases; J trimming: 8 bases; junction bases outside the gene matches: 7. CDR3 protein: CASSLGQGRGYTF. The CDR3 nucleotides read TGTGCCAGCAGTCTTGGACAGGGCCGGGGCTACACCTTC.

The V call is TRBV6-5, the J call TRBJ1-4, with 11 bases matching TRBD1. Germline CDR1 MNHEY, CDR2 SVGAGI. Losses at the gene ends were 2 bases for V and 11 bases for J; bases not matched to a gene: 7. The CDR3 totals 15 residues. The chain's CDR3 is CASSYRDRGSRKLFF. The CDR3 DNA reads as TGTGCCAGCAGTTACCGGGACAGGGGGTCGCGGAAACTGTTTTTT.

The chain recombines TRBV7-6 with TRBJ2-2; tentative D call: TRBD2 (5 bases). Between the trimmed V and J ends, which lost 5 bases and 5 bases, there was a span of 12 bases. Germline CDR1 and CDR2: SGHVS and FNYEAQ. The CDR3 has 14 amino acids. This CDR3 is CASSPSLSTGELFF. CDR3 bases: TGTGCCAGCAGCCCTAGCCTCTCTACCGGGGAGCTGTTTTTT.

In this sample, this clone turned up once. V usage is TRBV28 and J usage is TRBJ2-1; the match to TRBD1 covers 9 bases. The germline gives CDR1 MDHEN, CDR2 SYDVKM. The V and J ends lost 8 bases and 9 bases, in that order; junction bases with no gene match: 11. The CDR3 sequence is 14 residues long. In DNA, the CDR3 is TGTGCCAGCCTCTCCCTGGGGACAGGGATTGAGCAGTTCTTC. This encodes CASLSLGTGIEQFF.

This rearrangement joins TRBV27 to TRBJ2-7, with D perhaps TRBD1 (5 bases). This CDR3 contains 13 residues. CDR1 is MNHEY and CDR2 is SMNVEV in the germline V gene (reference sequence). The ends were cut back, 0 bases at V and 6 bases at J, with 9 bases in the middle. The CDR3 sequence is CASSLSPDSEQYF. As DNA, the CDR3 is TGTGCCAGCAGTTTATCGCCCGACAGCGAGCAGTACTTC.

The chain recombines TRBV28 with TRBJ2-3; possibly TRBD1 for D (7 bases). Germline CDR1 reads MDHEN; CDR2 reads SYDVKM. V lost 5 bases to trimming and J lost 9 bases, with 15 bases between them. The CDR3 loop spans 13 amino acids. The CDR3 coding sequence is TGTGCCAGCAGTAGAGGACAGGCGGGGACGCAGTATTTT. This codes for CASSRGQAGTQYF.

The gene calls are TRBV13 and TRBJ2-1; no clear D. V shed 5 bases and J shed 2 bases, with 4 bases lying between them. There are 12 residues in the CDR3. Per the germline V gene, CDR1 is PRHDT and CDR2 is FYEKMQ (reference sequence). In DNA, the CDR3 is TGTGCCAGCAGCCCCACCTACAATGAGCAGTTCTTC. Encoded protein: CASSPTYNEQFF.

DNA for the CDR3: TGCGCCAGCAGCTTTGCCGGGACTAGCGGAGGAGATACGCAGTATTTT. It specifies CASSFAGTSGGDTQYF. The V gene is TRBV5-1, the J gene TRBJ2-3; 11 bases are a match to TRBD2. The CDR3 runs to 16 residues. Germline lookup yields CDR1 SGHRS and CDR2 YFSETQ. The ends lost 2 bases at V and 5 bases at J; junction bases unmatched: 7.